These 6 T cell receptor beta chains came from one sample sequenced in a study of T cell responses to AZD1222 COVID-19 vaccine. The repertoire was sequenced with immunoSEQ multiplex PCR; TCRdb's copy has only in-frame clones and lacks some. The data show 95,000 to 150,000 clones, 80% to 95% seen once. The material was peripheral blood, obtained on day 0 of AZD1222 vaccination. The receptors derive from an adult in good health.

CDR3 residues: CAWRRGSGFSYNEQFF. DNA for the CDR3: TGTGCCTGGAGGAGGGGTAGCGGGTTCTCCTACAATGAGCAGTTCTTC. This chain uses TRBV30 with TRBJ2-1, with 7 bases aligning to TRBD2. The V gene's germline CDR1 is GTSNPN and CDR2 SVGIG (reference sequence). After removal of 3 bases from V and 0 bases from J, the junction contained 8 bases not matched to a gene. This CDR3 contains 16 residues. The variable domain in full, with the rest retrieved from reference TRBV30 and TRBJ2-1, is SQTIHQWPATLVQPVGSPLSLECTVEGTSNPNLYWYRQAAGRGLQLLFYSVGIGQISSEVPQNLSASRPQDRQFILSSKKLLLSDSGFYLCAWRRGSGFSYNEQFFGPGTRLTVL.

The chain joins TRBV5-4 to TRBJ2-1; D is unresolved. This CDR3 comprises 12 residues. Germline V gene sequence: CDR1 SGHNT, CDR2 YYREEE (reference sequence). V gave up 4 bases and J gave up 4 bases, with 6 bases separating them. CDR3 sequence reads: CASSLDYNEQFF. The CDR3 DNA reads TGTGCCAGCAGCCTGGATTACAATGAGCAGTTCTTC. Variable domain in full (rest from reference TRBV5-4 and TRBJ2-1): ETGVTQSPTHLIKTRGQQVTLRCSSQSGHNTVSWYQQALGQGPQFIFQYYREEENGRGNFPPRFSGLQFPNYSSELNVNALELDDSALYLCASSLDYNEQFFGPGTRLTVL.

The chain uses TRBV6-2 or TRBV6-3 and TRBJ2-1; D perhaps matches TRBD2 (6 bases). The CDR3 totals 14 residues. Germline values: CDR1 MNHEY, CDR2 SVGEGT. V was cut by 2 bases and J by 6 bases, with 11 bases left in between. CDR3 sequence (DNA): TGTGCCAGCAGTTACGCGGGGCCCTCCAATGAGCAGTTCTTC. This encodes CASSYAGPSNEQFF.

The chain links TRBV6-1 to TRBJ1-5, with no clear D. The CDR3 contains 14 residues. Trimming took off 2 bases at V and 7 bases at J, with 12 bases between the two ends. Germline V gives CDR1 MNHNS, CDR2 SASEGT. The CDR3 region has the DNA TGTGCCAGCAGTGAACAGGCCCAGAGCCAGCCCCAGCATTTT. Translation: CASSEQAQSQPQHF.

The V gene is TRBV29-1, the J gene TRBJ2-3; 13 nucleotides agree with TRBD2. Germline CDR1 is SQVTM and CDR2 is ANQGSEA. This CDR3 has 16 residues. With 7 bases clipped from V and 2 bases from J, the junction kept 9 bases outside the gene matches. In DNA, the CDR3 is TGCAGCGCCAGACTAGCGGGAGGCCCTTCCACAGATACGCAGTATTTT. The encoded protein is CSARLAGGPSTDTQYF.

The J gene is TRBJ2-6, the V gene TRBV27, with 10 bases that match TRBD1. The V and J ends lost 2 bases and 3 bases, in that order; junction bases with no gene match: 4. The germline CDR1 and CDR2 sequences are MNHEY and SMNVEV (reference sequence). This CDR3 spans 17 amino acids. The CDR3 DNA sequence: TGTGCCAGCAGTTTAATTGGGACAGGGGATGGGGCCAACGTCCTGACTTTC. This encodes CASSLIGTGDGANVLTF. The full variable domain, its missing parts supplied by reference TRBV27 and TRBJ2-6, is EAQVTQNPRYLITVTGKKLTVTCSQNMNHEYMSWYRQDPGLGLRQIYYSMNVEVTDKGDVPEGYKVSRKEKRNFPLILESPSPNQTSLYFCASSLIGTGDGANVLTFGAGSRLTVL.